The 7 T cell receptor beta chains in this list originate from one sample, sequenced in a study of cytomegalovirus exposure and HLA in healthy donors. The PCR contained 60 Vbeta and 13 Jbeta primers. The data were produced by immunoSEQ multiplex PCR, yet TCRdb's version contains in-frame clones alone and is incomplete. In all, the sample yields approximately 58,000 clones. Sequencing was carried out using PBMCs. These receptors originate from a man younger than 30 in good health and CMV-seropositive.

J is TRBJ1-5 and V is TRBV30; D gene uncertain. The ends were cut back, 4 bases at V and 0 bases at J, with 7 bases in the middle. This CDR3 is built from 13 residues. The germline V gene encodes CDR1 GTSNPN and CDR2 SVGIG (reference sequence). This chain's CDR3 is CAWTPSSNQPQHF. The CDR3 DNA is TGTGCCTGGACCCCTAGTAGCAATCAGCCCCAGCATTTT. Full variable domain (remainder filled in from reference TRBV30 and TRBJ1-5): SQTIHQWPATLVQPVGSPLSLECTVEGTSNPNLYWYRQAAGRGLQLLFYSVGIGQISSEVPQNLSASRPQDRQFILSSKKLLLSDSGFYLCAWTPSSNQPQHFGDGTRLSIL.

The rearrangement uses TRBV15 and TRBJ2-1; TRBD2 matches at 7 bases. Unmatched junction bases numbered 8, after V lost 0 bases and J lost 3 bases. The germline V gene encodes CDR1 LNHNV and CDR2 YYDKDF (reference sequence). The CDR3 spans 17 residues. CDR3: CATSRDLSGTFYNEQFF. As DNA, the CDR3 is TGTGCCACCAGCAGAGATTTGAGCGGGACCTTCTACAATGAGCAGTTCTTC.

This sequence joins TRBV6-6 and TRBJ2-5; 11 bases map to TRBD1. The end of the DNA fits TRBJ2-7 better, so the J call may be wrong. Germline CDR1 reads MNHNY; CDR2 reads SVGAGI (reference sequence). The CDR3 sequence is 15 residues long. CDR3 protein: CASSSGQGAGYEQYF. DNA of the CDR3: TGTGCCAGCAGTTCCGGACAGGGGGCAGGGTACGAGCAGTACTTC.

This rearrangement joins TRBV4-2 to TRBJ1-5; D possibly corresponds to TRBD1 (5 bases). This CDR3 has 14 residues. Per the germline V gene, CDR1 is LGHNA and CDR2 is YNFKEQ. V was clipped by 5 bases and J by 4 bases, with 12 bases between them. Here the CDR3 DNA reads TGTGCCAGCAGCAGCAGGGAAGAGAATCAGCCCCAGCATTTT. It translates to CASSSREENQPQHF.

This chain joins TRBV27 and TRBJ2-3; TRBD1 aligns across 8 bases. Germline CDR1 is MNHEY and CDR2 is SMNVEV (reference sequence). The CDR3 loop spans 15 amino acids. J lost 1 base, V lost 10 bases, and 10 bases had no gene match. This CDR3 is CATLPRGQGTDTQYF. DNA of the CDR3: TGTGCCACCCTCCCCAGGGGGCAGGGCACAGATACGCAGTATTTT.

V and J are TRBV6-1 and TRBJ2-7, with TRBD1 identical over 10 bases. This CDR3 contains 15 residues. J gave up 2 bases and V 4 bases, and 5 bases lay outside the gene matches. Looked up from germline, CDR1 is MNHNS and CDR2 is SASEGT. The CDR3: CASSVRDRGAYEQYF. DNA of the CDR3: TGTGCCAGCAGTGTCCGGGACAGGGGCGCCTACGAGCAGTACTTC.

The V and J genes are TRBV18 and TRBJ2-7; 11 bases match TRBD2. The V gene's germline CDR1 is KGHSH and CDR2 LQKENI. The CDR3 length is 14 residues. Losses at the gene ends were 6 bases for V and 3 bases for J; bases not matched to a gene: 4. CDR3 DNA sequence: TGTGCCAGCTCGCAGACTAGCGGGATCTACGAGCAGTACTTC. It translates to CASSQTSGIYEQYF.